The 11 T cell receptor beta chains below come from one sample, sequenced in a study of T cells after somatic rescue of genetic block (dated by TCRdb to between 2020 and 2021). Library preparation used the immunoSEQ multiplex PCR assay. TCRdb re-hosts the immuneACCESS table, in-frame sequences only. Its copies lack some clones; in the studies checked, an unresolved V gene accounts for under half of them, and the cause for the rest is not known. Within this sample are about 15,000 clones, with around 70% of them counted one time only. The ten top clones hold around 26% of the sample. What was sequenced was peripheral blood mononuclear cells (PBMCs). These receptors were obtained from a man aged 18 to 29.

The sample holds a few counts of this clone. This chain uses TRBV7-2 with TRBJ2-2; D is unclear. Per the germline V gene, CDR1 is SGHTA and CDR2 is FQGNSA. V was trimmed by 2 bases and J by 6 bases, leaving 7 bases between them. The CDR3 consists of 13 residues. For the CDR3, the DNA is TGTGCCAGCAGCTTATCCGGGTCCGGGGAGCTGTTTTTT. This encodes CASSLSGSGELFF.

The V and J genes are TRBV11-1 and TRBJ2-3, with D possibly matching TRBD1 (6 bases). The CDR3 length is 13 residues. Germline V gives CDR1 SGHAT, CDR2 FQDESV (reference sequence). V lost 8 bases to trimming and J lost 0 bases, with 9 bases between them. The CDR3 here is CASGDRSTDTQYF. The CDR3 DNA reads TGTGCCAGCGGAGACAGGAGCACAGATACGCAGTATTTT.

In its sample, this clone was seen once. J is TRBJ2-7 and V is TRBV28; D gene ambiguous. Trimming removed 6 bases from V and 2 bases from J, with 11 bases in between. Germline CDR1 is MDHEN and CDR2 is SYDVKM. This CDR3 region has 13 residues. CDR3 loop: CASRGTFPYEQYF. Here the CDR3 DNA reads TGTGCCAGCAGGGGAACTTTTCCCTACGAGCAGTACTTC.

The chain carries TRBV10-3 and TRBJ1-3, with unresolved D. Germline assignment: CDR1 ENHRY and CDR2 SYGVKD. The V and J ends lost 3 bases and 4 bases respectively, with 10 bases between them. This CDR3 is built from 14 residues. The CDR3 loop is CAISDYVGGNTIYF. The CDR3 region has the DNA TGTGCCATCAGTGACTACGTAGGGGGAAACACCATATATTTT.

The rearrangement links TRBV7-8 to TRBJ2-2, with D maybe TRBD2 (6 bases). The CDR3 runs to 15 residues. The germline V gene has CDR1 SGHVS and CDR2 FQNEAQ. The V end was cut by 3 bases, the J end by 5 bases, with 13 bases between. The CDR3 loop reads CASSFIAGGTGELFF. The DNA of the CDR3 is TGTGCCAGCAGCTTTATCGCCGGGGGTACCGGGGAGCTGTTTTTT.

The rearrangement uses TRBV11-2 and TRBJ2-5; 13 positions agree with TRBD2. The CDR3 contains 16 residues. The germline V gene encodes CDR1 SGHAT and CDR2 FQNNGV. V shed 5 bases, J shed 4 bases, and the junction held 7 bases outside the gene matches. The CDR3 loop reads CASSARLAGGPETQYF. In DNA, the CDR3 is TGTGCCAGCAGCGCCCGACTAGCGGGAGGTCCAGAGACCCAGTACTTC.

CDR3 coding DNA: TGCAGCGTTGGCGGAGGGTTAGCCAAAAACATTCAGTACTTC. As protein: CSVGGGLAKNIQYF. V is TRBV29-1 and J is TRBJ2-4; tentatively, D is TRBD2 (6 bases). Trimming took off 4 bases at V and 0 bases at J, with 10 bases between the two ends. The CDR3 totals 14 residues. Germline CDR1 SQVTM, CDR2 ANQGSEA.

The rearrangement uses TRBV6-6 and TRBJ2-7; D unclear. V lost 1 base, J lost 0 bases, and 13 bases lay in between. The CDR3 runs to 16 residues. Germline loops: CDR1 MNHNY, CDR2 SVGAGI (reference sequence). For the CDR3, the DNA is TGTGCCAGCAGTTACTTTGAGGTGGTGGGCTCCTACGAGCAGTACTTC. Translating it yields CASSYFEVVGSYEQYF.

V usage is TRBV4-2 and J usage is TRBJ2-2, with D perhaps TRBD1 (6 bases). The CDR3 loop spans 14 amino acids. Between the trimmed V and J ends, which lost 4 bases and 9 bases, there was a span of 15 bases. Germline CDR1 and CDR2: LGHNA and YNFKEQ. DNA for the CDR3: TGTGCCAGCAGCCTACCCACAGGGAAGAGGGAGCTGTTTTTT. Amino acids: CASSLPTGKRELFF.

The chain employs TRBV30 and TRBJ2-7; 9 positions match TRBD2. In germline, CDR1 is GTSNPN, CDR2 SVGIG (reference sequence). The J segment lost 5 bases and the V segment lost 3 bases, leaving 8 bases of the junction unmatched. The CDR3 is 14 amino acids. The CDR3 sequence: CAWRGSGRIHEQYF. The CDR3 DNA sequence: TGTGCCTGGAGAGGTAGCGGGAGAATCCACGAGCAGTACTTC.

The chain's CDR3 is CASSRPGLAGPGELFF. The CDR3 coding sequence is TGTGCCAGCAGCCGACCGGGACTAGCGGGACCCGGGGAGCTGTTTTTT. The chain is built from TRBV7-9 and TRBJ2-2; TRBD2 aligns across 13 bases. CDR1 is SEHNR, CDR2 FQNEAQ, per germline (reference sequence). The CDR3 runs to 16 residues. The V and J ends lost 5 bases and 6 bases, in that order; junction bases with no gene match: 6.